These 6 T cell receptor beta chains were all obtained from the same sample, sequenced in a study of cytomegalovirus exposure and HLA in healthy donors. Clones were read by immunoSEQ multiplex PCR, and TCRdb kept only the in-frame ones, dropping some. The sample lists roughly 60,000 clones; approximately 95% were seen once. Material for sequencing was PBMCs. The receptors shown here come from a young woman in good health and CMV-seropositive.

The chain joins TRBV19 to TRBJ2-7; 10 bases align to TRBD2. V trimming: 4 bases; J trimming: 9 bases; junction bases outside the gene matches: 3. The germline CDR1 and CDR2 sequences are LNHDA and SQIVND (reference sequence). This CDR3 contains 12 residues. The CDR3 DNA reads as TGTGCCAGTAGTACTAGCGGGAGTGTGCAGTACTTC. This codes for CASSTSGSVQYF.

CDR3 protein: CASRPQGRVQPQHF. CDR3 sequence (DNA): TGTGCCAGCAGACCTCAGGGAAGGGTCCAGCCCCAGCATTTT. The gene calls are TRBV28 and TRBJ1-5; possible D gene TRBD1, 5 bases. The CDR3 spans 14 residues. Deletions cut 6 bases from V and 7 bases from J, with 16 bases between. Per the germline V gene, CDR1 is MDHEN and CDR2 is SYDVKM.

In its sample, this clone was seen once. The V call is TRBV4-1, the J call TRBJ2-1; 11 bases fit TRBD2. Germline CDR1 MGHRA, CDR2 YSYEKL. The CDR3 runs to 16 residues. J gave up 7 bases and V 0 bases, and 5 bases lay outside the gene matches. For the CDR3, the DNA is TGCGCCAGCAGCCAAGAGGGTAGCGGGAGGGAAAATGAGCAGTTCTTC. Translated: CASSQEGSGRENEQFF.

CDR3 loop: CASSFNTDSYEQYF. The CDR3 DNA sequence: TGTGCCAGCAGTTTCAACACAGACTCCTACGAGCAGTACTTC. V gene TRBV27 combines with J gene TRBJ2-7; no definite D call. The V and J ends lost 3 bases and 0 bases respectively, with 9 bases between them. The CDR3 contains 14 residues. Germline V gene lookup returns CDR1 MNHEY and CDR2 SMNVEV (reference sequence).

The CDR3 is CASSLDPGGGNEQFF. The CDR3 DNA sequence: TGTGCCAGCAGCTTAGACCCGGGAGGGGGCAATGAGCAGTTCTTC. The V gene is TRBV7-7, the J gene TRBJ2-1; 8 nucleotides align to TRBD2. The CDR3 length is 15 residues. Germline lookup yields CDR1 SSHAT and CDR2 FNYEAQ (reference sequence). J lost 6 bases, V lost 1 base, and 5 bases had no gene match. Based on the CDR3 plus reference TRBV7-7 and TRBJ2-1, the full variable domain is GAGVSQSPRYKVTKRGQDVTLRCDPISSHATLYWYQQALGQGPEFLTYFNYEAQPDKSGLPSDRFSAERPEGSISTLTIQRTEQRDSAMYRCASSLDPGGGNEQFFGPGTRLTVL.

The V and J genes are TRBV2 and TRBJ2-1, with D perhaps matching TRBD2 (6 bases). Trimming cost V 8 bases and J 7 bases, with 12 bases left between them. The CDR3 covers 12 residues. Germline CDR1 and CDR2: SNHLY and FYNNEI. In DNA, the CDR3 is TGTGCCAGCGACGGGAGAGGTAATGAGCAGTTCTTC. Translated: CASDGRGNEQFF.